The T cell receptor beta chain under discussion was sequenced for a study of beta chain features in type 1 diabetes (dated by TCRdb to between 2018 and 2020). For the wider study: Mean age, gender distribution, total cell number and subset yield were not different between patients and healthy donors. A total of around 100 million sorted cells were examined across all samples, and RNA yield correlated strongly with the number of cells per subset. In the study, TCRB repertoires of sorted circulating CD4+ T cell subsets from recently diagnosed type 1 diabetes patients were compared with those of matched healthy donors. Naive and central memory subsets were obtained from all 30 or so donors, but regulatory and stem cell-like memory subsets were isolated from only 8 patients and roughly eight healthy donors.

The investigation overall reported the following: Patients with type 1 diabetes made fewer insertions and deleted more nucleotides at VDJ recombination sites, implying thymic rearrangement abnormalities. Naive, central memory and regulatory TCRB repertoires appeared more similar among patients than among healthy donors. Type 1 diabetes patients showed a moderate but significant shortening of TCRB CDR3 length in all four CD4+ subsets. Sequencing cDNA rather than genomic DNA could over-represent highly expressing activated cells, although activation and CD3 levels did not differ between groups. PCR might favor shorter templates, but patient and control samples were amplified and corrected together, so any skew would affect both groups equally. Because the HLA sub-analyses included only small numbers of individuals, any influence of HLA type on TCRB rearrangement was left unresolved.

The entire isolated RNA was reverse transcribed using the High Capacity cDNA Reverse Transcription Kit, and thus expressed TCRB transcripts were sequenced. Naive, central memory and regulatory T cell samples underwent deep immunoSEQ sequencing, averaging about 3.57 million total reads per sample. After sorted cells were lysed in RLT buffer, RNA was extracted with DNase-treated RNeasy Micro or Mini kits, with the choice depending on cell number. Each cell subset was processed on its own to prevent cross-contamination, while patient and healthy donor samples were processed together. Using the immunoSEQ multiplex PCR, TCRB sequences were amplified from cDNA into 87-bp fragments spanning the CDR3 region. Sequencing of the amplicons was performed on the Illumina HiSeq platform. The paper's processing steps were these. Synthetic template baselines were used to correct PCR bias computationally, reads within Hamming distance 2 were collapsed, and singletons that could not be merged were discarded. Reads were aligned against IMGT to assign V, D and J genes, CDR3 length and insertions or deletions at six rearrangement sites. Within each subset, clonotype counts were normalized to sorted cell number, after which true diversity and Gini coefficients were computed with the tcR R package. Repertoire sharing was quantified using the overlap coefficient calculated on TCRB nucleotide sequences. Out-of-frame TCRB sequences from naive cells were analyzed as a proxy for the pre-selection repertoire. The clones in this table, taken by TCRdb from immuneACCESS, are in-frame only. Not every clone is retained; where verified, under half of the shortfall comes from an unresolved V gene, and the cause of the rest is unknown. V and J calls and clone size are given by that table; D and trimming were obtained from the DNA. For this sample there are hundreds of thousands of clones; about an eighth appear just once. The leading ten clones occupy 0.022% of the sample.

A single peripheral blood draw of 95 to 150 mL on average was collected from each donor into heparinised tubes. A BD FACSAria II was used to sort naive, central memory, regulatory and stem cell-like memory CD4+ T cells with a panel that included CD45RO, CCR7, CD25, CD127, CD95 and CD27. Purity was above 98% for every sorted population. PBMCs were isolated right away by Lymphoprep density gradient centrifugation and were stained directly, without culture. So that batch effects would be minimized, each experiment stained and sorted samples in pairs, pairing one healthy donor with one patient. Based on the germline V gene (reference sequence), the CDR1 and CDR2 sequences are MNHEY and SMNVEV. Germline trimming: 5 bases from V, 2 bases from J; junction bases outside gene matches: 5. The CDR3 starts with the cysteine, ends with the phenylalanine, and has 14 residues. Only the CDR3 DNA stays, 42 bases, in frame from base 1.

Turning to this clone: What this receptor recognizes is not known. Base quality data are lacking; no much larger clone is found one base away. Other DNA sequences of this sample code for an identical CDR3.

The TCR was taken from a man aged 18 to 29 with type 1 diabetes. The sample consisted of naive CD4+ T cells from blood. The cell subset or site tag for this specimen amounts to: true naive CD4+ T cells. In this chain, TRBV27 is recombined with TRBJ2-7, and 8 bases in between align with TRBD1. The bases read TGTGCCAGCAGTCTAGGACAGGGACCCTACGAGCAGTACTTC. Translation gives CASSLGQGPYEQYF.